A selection of T cell receptor beta chains follows, all from one sample in a study of cytomegalovirus exposure and HLA in healthy donors. Sequencing used immunoSEQ multiplex PCR; TCRdb keeps in-frame clones, though not all of them. The sample has 160,000 or so clones, about 80% seen once. Sequencing used PBMCs. The receptors stem from a young man in good health and CMV-seronegative. CDR3s include the opening cysteine and the closing phenylalanine or tryptophan. A D gene is named only where the DNA matches it firmly. Clone sizes are given selectively: once, few, many, or a class where the clone is expanded.

>TRBJ2-3|-|TRBV2|-
TGTGCCAGCAGTGACGCGGGTTTTACAGATACGCAGTATTTT
CASSDAGFTDTQYF
>TRBJ2-7|TRBD1|TRBV15|-
TGTGCCACCAGCAGGGGAATCACAGGGGGGTCCTACGAGCAGTACTTC
CATSRGITGGSYEQYF
>TRBJ2-7|TRBD1|TRBV10-3|-
TGTGCCATCAGTGAAGACACCGGGACAGGGCGGTACGAGCAGTACTTC
CAISEDTGTGRYEQYF
>TRBJ1-5|-|TRBV6-1|-
TGTGCCAGCATGACAGGCTATAGCAATCAGCCCCAGCATTTT
CASMTGYSNQPQHF
>TRBJ2-2|-|TRBV10-3|-
TGTGCCATCAGTACGGGGGTCACCCCCCAAACCGGGGAGCTGTTTTTT
CAISTGVTPQTGELFF
>TRBJ1-2|-|TRBV28|-
TGTGCCAGCAGTTTTTTGGTGGACAGAGGCCGCCTAGCTAACTATGGCTACACCTTC
CASSFLVDRGRLANYGYTF
>TRBJ1-1|-|TRBV6-6|once
TGTGCCAGCAGGACAATGAACACTGAAGCTTTCTTT
CASRTMNTEAFF
>TRBJ2-5|TRBD2|TRBV19|few
TGTGCCAGTACCCTTGGGACTAGCGGGGACTTTAAGCAGTACTTC
CASTLGTSGDFKQYF
>TRBJ2-1|-|TRBV15|-
TGTGCCACCTCCCGCGGGTCCTACAATGAGCAGTTCTTC
CATSRGSYNEQFF
>TRBJ2-7|-|TRBV10-3|-
TGTGCCATCAGTGAGTCGAATACCTACTCCTACGAGCAGTACTTC
CAISESNTYSYEQYF
>TRBJ2-1|TRBD1|TRBV5-1|-
TGCGCCAGCAGATCGGACAGGGCCAATGAGCAGTTCTTC
CASRSDRANEQFF
>TRBJ2-3|-|TRBV4-2|-
TGTGCCAGCAGCCAAGAGTGGGACTCCGGCACTGATACGCAGTATTTT
CASSQEWDSGTDTQYF
>TRBJ2-3|-|TRBV4-3|-
TGCGCCAGCAGCCAAGTCGGCGGGGGCCACCTCACAGATACGCAGTATTTT
CASSQVGGGHLTDTQYF
>TRBJ2-7|-|TRBV20-1|-
TGCAGTGCTAGTGCGGGCTACGAGCAGTACTTC
CSASAGYEQYF
>TRBJ2-4|-|TRBV27|-
TGTGCCAGCAGTTTATCTTGGGGAGATCTAGCCAAAAACATTCAGTACTTC
CASSLSWGDLAKNIQYF
>TRBJ2-2|TRBD1|TRBV7-9|-
TGTGCCAGCAGCCCTTTACAGGGGTCGGGCGGGGAGCTGTTTTTT
CASSPLQGSGGELFF
>TRBJ2-3|TRBD2|TRBV7-3|-
TGTGCCAGCAGCCTGCTAGCGGGGGCCACAGATACGCAGTATTTT
CASSLLAGATDTQYF
>TRBJ1-1|-|TRBV2|once
TGTGCCAGCAGTGTGGTGGGGGCCGACACTGAAGCTTTCTTT
CASSVVGADTEAFF
>TRBJ1-6|TRBD1|TRBV6-5|-
TGTGCCAGCAGTTACCTGACAGGGGCACATTCACCCCTCCACTTT
CASSYLTGAHSPLHF
>TRBJ1-6|TRBD1|TRBV15|-
TGTGCCACCAGCAGTGCCCCAAAACGGGGACAGAATTCACCCCTCCACTTT
CATSSAPKRGQNSPLHF